This record looks at one T cell receptor beta chain sequence and its context. The data belong to a study of shared clonotypes between healthy human individuals. A deep-level run was used for the assay. Researchers divided each subset's genomic DNA evenly across several immunoSEQ plates. Unsorted PBMC DNA was sequenced on ten immunoSEQ deep assay plates. Profiling relied on immunoSEQ multiplex PCR, and the TCRdb table lists in-frame clones only, not all of them. Here the sample spans hundreds of thousands of clones, around 78% being singletons. This CDR3 is built from 18 residues. The J segment lost 0 bases and the V segment lost 2 bases, leaving 11 bases of the junction unmatched. CDR1 and CDR2 (germline): LNHNV, YYDKDF (reference sequence).

The clonotype originates from a middle-aged woman in good health. Some clones in this sample may be carry-over from other donors' samples. V and J are TRBV15 and TRBJ1-2, with 8 bases that match TRBD1. Sequenced sample: PBMCs. The CDR3 nucleotides read TGTGCCACCAGCAGATTAGGACAGGGTAGAGGGACTAACTATGGCTACACCTTC. Protein product: CATSRLGQGRGTNYGYTF.